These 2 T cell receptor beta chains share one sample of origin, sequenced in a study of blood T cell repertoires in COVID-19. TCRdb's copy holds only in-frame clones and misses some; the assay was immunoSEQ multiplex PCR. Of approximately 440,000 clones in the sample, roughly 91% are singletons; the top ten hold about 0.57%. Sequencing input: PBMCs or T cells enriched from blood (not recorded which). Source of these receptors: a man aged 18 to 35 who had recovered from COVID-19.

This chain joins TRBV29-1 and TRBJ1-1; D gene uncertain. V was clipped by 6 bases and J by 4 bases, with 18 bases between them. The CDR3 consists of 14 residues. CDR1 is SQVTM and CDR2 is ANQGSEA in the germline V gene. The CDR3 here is CSVIGGHTGTEAFF. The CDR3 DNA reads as TGCAGCGTGATAGGAGGCCACACGGGCACTGAAGCTTTCTTT.

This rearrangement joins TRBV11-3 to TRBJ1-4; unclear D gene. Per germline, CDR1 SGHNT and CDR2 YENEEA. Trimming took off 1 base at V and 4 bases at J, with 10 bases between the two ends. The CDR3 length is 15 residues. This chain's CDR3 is CASSLGQRSNEKLFF. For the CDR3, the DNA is TGTGCCAGCAGCTTAGGGCAGCGGAGTAATGAAAAACTGTTTTTT.